This entry describes one T cell receptor (beta chain). Measured with immunoSEQ multiplex PCR; TCRdb has only the in-frame clones, and not every one. Here the sample spans about 310,000 clones, 90% being singletons. CDR1 LNHDA and CDR2 SQIVND come from the germline V gene (reference sequence). The CDR3 has 13 residues. The V gene lost 4 bases and the J gene lost 1 base, with 7 bases spanning the gap. The data stem from a study of blood T cell repertoires in COVID-19. Seattle enrolled patients during active infection and tracked them longitudinally. The receptor was isolated from a woman between 40 and 50 years old with COVID-19, enrolled during active disease. Sequences were obtained from peripheral blood. This chain uses TRBV19 with TRBJ1-1; the D is unclear. The CDR3 protein is CASSRHKNTEAFF. The CDR3 DNA reads TGTGCCAGTAGTAGACATAAGAACACTGAAGCTTTCTTT.